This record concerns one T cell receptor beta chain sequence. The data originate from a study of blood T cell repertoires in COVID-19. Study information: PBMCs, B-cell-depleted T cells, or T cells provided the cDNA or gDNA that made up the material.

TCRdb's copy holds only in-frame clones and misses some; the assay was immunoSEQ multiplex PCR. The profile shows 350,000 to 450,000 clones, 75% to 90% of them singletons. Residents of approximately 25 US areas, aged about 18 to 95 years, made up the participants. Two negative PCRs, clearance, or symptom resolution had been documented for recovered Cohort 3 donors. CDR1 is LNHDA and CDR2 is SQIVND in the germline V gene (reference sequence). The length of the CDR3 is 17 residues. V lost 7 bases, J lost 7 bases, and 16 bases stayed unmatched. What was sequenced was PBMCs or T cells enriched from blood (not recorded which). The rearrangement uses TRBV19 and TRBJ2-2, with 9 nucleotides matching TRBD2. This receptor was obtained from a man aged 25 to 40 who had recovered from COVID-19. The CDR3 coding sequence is TGTGCCAGTAATCGGTTAGCGGGAGCGGCAAATTTCGGGGAGCTGTTTTTT. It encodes CASNRLAGAANFGELFF.